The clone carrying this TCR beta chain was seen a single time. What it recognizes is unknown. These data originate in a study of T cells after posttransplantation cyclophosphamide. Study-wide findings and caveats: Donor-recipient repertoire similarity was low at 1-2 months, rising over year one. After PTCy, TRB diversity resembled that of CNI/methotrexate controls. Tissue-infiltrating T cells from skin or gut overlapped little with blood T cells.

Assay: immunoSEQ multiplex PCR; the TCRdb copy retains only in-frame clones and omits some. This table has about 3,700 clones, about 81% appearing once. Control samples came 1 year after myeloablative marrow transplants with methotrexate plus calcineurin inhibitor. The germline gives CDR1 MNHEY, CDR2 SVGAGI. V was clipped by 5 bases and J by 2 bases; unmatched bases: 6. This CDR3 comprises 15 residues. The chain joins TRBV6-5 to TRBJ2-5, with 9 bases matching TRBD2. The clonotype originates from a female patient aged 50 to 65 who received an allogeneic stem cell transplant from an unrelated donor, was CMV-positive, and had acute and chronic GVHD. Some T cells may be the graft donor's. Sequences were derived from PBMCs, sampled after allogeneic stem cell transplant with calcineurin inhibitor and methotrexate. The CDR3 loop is CASSGEGLAQETQYF. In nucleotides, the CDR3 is TGTGCCAGCAGTGGGGAGGGACTAGCTCAAGAGACCCAGTACTTC.